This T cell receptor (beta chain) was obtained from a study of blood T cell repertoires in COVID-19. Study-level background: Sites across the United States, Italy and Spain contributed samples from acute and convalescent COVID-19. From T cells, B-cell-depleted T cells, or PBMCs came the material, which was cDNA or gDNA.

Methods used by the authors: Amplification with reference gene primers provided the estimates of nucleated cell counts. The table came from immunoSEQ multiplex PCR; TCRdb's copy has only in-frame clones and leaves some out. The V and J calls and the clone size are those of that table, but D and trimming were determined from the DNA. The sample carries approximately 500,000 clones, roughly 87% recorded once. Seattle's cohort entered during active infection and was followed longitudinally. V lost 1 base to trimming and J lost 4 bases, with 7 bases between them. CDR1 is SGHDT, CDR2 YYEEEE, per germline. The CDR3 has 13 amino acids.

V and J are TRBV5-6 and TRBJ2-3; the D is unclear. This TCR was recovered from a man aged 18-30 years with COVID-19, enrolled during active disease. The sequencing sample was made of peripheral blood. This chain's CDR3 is CASSLRVPDTQYF. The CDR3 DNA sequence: TGTGCCAGCAGCTTGAGAGTCCCAGATACGCAGTATTTT.